The 29 T cell receptor beta chains below all came from one sample that was sequenced in a study of cytomegalovirus exposure and HLA in healthy donors. In the PCR, 60 Vbeta and 13 Jbeta primers were used. The assay was immunoSEQ multiplex PCR, and TCRdb's table has in-frame clones only and misses some. Of 200,000 to 250,000 clones in the sample, around four fifths were seen once. The specimen sequenced was PBMCs. The receptors derive from a male donor in good health and CMV-seronegative.

The V gene is TRBV9, the J gene TRBJ2-7; no clear D. V was cut by 4 bases and J by 6 bases, with 17 bases left in between. CDR3 length: 14 amino acids. The V gene's germline CDR1 is SGDLS and CDR2 YYNGEE. CDR3 sequence: CASSCLLCVCEQYF. In DNA form, the CDR3 reads TGTGCCAGCAGCTGCCTACTGTGCGTTTGCGAGCAGTACTTC.

The V call is TRBV7-2, the J call TRBJ2-7; D possibly corresponds to TRBD2 (6 bases). V shed 8 bases and J shed 3 bases, with 17 bases lying between them. Per germline, CDR1 SGHTA and CDR2 FQGNSA. This CDR3 is 14 amino acids long. The CDR3 nucleotides read TGTGCCAGCGGACCGGACGGGACTTTCTACGAGCAGTACTTC. As protein: CASGPDGTFYEQYF.

V gene TRBV14 combines with J gene TRBJ2-7, with 10 bases fitting TRBD2. V shed 3 bases, J shed 1 base, and the junction held 9 bases outside the gene matches. CDR1 and CDR2 (germline): SGHDN, FVKESK. CDR3 length equals 17 residues. In DNA form, the CDR3 reads TGTGCCAGCAGCCATCCCAGAGGACTAGCGGAGTCCTACGAGCAGTACTTC. Its translation: CASSHPRGLAESYEQYF.

This rearrangement joins TRBV27 to TRBJ2-7, with D possibly being TRBD1 (7 bases). CDR3 length: 18 residues. V lost 0 bases and J lost 3, with 21 bases in between. Germline V CDR1 and CDR2: MNHEY, SMNVEV (reference sequence). CDR3 in DNA: TGTGCCAGCAGTTTATCAGGCCTCCAGGGGGGATTTATCTACGAGCAGTACTTC. The encoded protein is CASSLSGLQGGFIYEQYF.

The CDR3 DNA reads as TGTGCCAGCAGGGCCTACCGGGACAGAATTTCCTACGAGCAGTACTTC. This translates into CASRAYRDRISYEQYF. This sequence joins TRBV28 and TRBJ2-7; 7 bases agree with TRBD1. Germline loops: CDR1 MDHEN, CDR2 SYDVKM. The CDR3 runs 16 residues. V was pared by 6 bases and J by 1 base, with 12 bases of the junction left unmatched.

This chain uses TRBV28 with TRBJ2-7, with 10 bases that match TRBD2. V was pared by 10 bases and J by 3 bases, with 9 bases of the junction left unmatched. Germline V lookup: CDR1 MDHEN, CDR2 SYDVKM. The CDR3 runs 14 residues. CDR3 bases: TGTGCCACCTTGGGCGGGACTAGCGACTACGAGCAGTACTTC. Translating it yields CATLGGTSDYEQYF.

The J gene is TRBJ2-1, the V gene TRBV7-8; 11 nucleotides match TRBD2. This CDR3 contains 15 residues. Losses at the gene ends were 4 bases for V and 4 bases for J; bases not matched to a gene: 3. The germline CDR1 and CDR2 sequences are SGHVS and FQNEAQ. For the CDR3, the DNA is TGTGCCAGCAGCTACGGGACTAGCGGATACAATGAGCAGTTCTTC. Translated, it gives CASSYGTSGYNEQFF.

In its sample, this clone was seen once. J is TRBJ2-6 and V is TRBV5-8, with 7 bases aligning to TRBD1. Germline V gene sequence: CDR1 SGHTS, CDR2 YDEGEE. This CDR3 contains 15 residues. With 4 bases clipped from V and 7 bases from J, the junction kept 8 bases outside the gene matches. CDR3 sequence (DNA): TGTGCCAGCAGCCTTACAGGGGCTCGCGCCAACGTCCTGACTTTC. It codes for CASSLTGARANVLTF.

This chain links TRBV7-3 with TRBJ2-1; 14 nucleotides line up with TRBD2. In germline, CDR1 is SGHTA, CDR2 FQGTGA. V lost 2 bases to trimming and J lost 6 bases; unmatched junction nucleotides: 3. The CDR3 has 16 amino acids. This CDR3 reads CASSLGGTSGSNEQFF. CDR3 bases: TGTGCCAGCAGCTTAGGCGGGACTAGCGGGAGCAATGAGCAGTTCTTC.

This chain joins TRBV30 and TRBJ2-7; no reliable D call. V gave up 0 bases and J gave up 6 bases, with 3 bases separating them. Germline V gene sequence: CDR1 GTSNPN, CDR2 SVGIG (reference sequence). The CDR3 is made up of 10 amino acids. The CDR3 is CAWSVVEQYF. In DNA form, the CDR3 reads TGTGCCTGGAGTGTCGTCGAGCAGTACTTC.

A note on this clone: An end of the junction differs from the germline gene, which may be a read error. The V call is TRBV6-1, the J call TRBJ1-5; the D is unclear. The CDR3 extends over 16 amino acids. CDR1 is MNHNS, CDR2 SASEGT, per germline. The chain's CDR3 is CASSELRLYSNQSQHF. The DNA for the CDR3 is TGTGCCAGCAGTGAACTACGTTTGTATAGCAATCAGTCCCAGCATTTT.

CDR3 DNA: TGTGCCAGCAGCTCTTGGACAGGGGGCGAAGAGACCCAGTACTTC. It yields the protein CASSSWTGGEETQYF. This chain joins TRBV7-9 and TRBJ2-5; 11 bases fit TRBD1. Trimming at V came to 4 bases and at J to 3 bases, leaving 4 bases not matched to a gene. CDR3 size: 15 residues. Germline V lookup: CDR1 SEHNR, CDR2 FQNEAQ (reference sequence).

This clone was picked up one time. The V call is TRBV6-5, the J call TRBJ2-1; 11 positions match TRBD2. CDR1 is MNHEY and CDR2 is SVGAGI in the germline V gene. This CDR3 has 13 residues. V shed 7 bases, J shed 6 bases, and the junction held 2 bases outside the gene matches. DNA for the CDR3: TGTGCCAGCAACCTAGCGGGGGGCAATGAGCAGTTCTTC. Its translation is CASNLAGGNEQFF.

The rearrangement joins TRBV7-9 to TRBJ2-7; tentatively, D is TRBD1 (6 bases). The CDR3 extends over 14 amino acids. V lost 5 bases, J lost 4 bases, and 15 bases lay in between. Germline V lookup: CDR1 SEHNR, CDR2 FQNEAQ (reference sequence). CDR3 nucleotide sequence: TGTGCCAGCAGCGGGTACAGGGATCGGTACGAGCAGTACTTC. This translates into CASSGYRDRYEQYF.

This chain connects TRBV5-1 to TRBJ2-2; D may be TRBD1 (6 bases). Germline assignment: CDR1 SGHRS and CDR2 YFSETQ. The CDR3 loop spans 14 amino acids. V was cut by 6 bases and J by 4 bases, with 13 bases left in between. Here the CDR3 reads CASTEGVLTGELFF. The CDR3 DNA reads TGCGCCAGCACAGAGGGGGTACTCACCGGGGAGCTGTTTTTT.

V is TRBV6-5 and J is TRBJ1-1; D might be TRBD1 (5 bases). Germline CDR1 and CDR2: MNHEY and SVGAGI. The V end lost 0 bases, the J end lost 2 bases, and 7 bases lay between the germline ends. The CDR3 contains 14 residues. CDR3 bases: TGTGCCAGCAGTTACTCGACAGATAACACTGAAGCTTTCTTT. It codes for CASSYSTDNTEAFF.

The chain couples TRBV19 to TRBJ2-5; 7 bases match TRBD1. The germline V gene encodes CDR1 LNHDA and CDR2 SQIVND (reference sequence). CDR3 length: 14 amino acids. The trim removed 6 bases at V and 7 bases at J, leaving 11 bases unmatched. CDR3 nucleotide sequence: TGTGCCAGTAGCGACCAGGGGGTGGCAGGGACCCAGTACTTC. Translation: CASSDQGVAGTQYF.

The chain couples TRBV2 to TRBJ2-7; 8 bases align to TRBD1. This CDR3 spans 15 amino acids. CDR1 is SNHLY and CDR2 is FYNNEI in the germline V gene. The ends lost 0 bases at V and 5 bases at J; junction bases unmatched: 6. Here the CDR3 reads CASSEASRGLNEQYF. CDR3 bases: TGTGCCAGCAGTGAAGCGAGCAGGGGGCTAAACGAGCAGTACTTC. The whole variable domain, remainder taken from reference TRBV2 and TRBJ2-7, is EPEVTQTPSHQVTQMGQEVILRCVPISNHLYFYWYRQILGQKVEFLVSFYNNEISEKSEIFDDQFSVERPDGSNFTLKIRSTKLEDSAMYFCASSEASRGLNEQYFGPGTRLTVT.

The rearrangement joins TRBV4-1 to TRBJ2-5; 13 positions match TRBD2. Germline V gives CDR1 MGHRA, CDR2 YSYEKL. V shed 4 bases, J shed 0 bases, and the junction held 2 bases outside the gene matches. The CDR3 has 16 amino acids. CDR3 bases: TGCGCCAGCAGCCGAGGGACTAGCGGGGACCAAGAGACCCAGTACTTC. Protein: CASSRGTSGDQETQYF.

This clone was seen only a few times. The chain is built from TRBV4-2 and TRBJ2-7; 9 bases align to TRBD1. Germline V CDR1 and CDR2: LGHNA, YNFKEQ. Trimming cost V 4 bases and J 3 bases; bases outside gene matches: 4. This CDR3 spans 14 amino acids. The CDR3 DNA is TGTGCCAGCAGCCCGGGACAGGGAAGCTACGAGCAGTACTTC. Protein: CASSPGQGSYEQYF.

The chain uses TRBV27 and TRBJ2-2; TRBD2 aligns across 14 bases. V dropped 5 bases and J dropped 9; count of bases not matched to a gene: 5. CDR3 length: 15 residues. The germline V gene has CDR1 MNHEY and CDR2 SMNVEV (reference sequence). CDR3 sequence: CASSTGLAGARELFF. CDR3 DNA sequence: TGTGCCAGCAGTACGGGACTAGCGGGAGCCCGGGAGCTGTTTTTT.

J is TRBJ2-6 and V is TRBV5-8, with TRBD1 matching over 11 bases. Germline V lookup: CDR1 SGHTS, CDR2 YDEGEE. CDR3 size: 17 residues. J was trimmed by 1 base and V by 4 bases; bases with no gene match: 4. The CDR3 sequence is CASSDGTGGSGANVLTF. CDR3 nucleotide sequence: TGTGCCAGCAGCGACGGGACAGGGGGTTCTGGGGCCAACGTCCTGACTTTC.

The gene calls are TRBV10-3 and TRBJ1-2; the D is unclear. Germline V gene sequence: CDR1 ENHRY, CDR2 SYGVKD. This CDR3 is built from 15 residues. Trimming left V 3 bases short and J 5 bases short, with 16 bases between. Here the CDR3 DNA reads TGTGCCATCAGTGACTTTTTGGCAGTTAATTATGGCTACACCTTC. Encoded protein: CAISDFLAVNYGYTF.

This clone was detected a few times. J is TRBJ1-1 and V is TRBV29-1, with 7 bases that match TRBD1. Germline CDR1 SQVTM, CDR2 ANQGSEA. This CDR3 spans 13 amino acids. J was trimmed by 4 bases and V by 4 bases; bases with no gene match: 6. The CDR3 coding sequence is TGCAGCGTTGGACAGGGTGATATCACTGAAGCTTTCTTT. Translating gives CSVGQGDITEAFF. The variable domain in full, completed from reference TRBV29-1 and TRBJ1-1, reads SAVISQKPSRDICQRGTSLTIQCQVDSQVTMMFWYRQQPGQSLTLIATANQGSEATYESGFVIDKFPISRPNLTFSTLTVSNMSPEDSSIYLCSVGQGDITEAFFGQGTRLTVV.

The CDR3: CASTPGGNIQYF. CDR3 bases: TGTGCCAGCACTCCCGGAGGGAACATTCAGTACTTC. The rearrangement joins TRBV7-2 to TRBJ2-4, with D perhaps matching TRBD2 (6 bases). The V and J ends lost 7 bases and 7 bases respectively, with 11 bases between them. Germline CDR1 SGHTA, CDR2 FQGNSA. This CDR3 has 12 amino acids.

J is TRBJ2-1 and V is TRBV27; TRBD2 aligns across 8 bases. The junction had 10 bases not matched to a gene; V was cut back by 6 bases and J by 6 bases. Looked up from germline, CDR1 is MNHEY and CDR2 is SMNVEV (reference sequence). This CDR3 has 15 residues. CDR3 residues: CASSMISGSANEQFF. CDR3 coding DNA: TGTGCCAGCAGCATGATAAGCGGGAGTGCCAATGAGCAGTTCTTC.

The chain combines TRBV7-9 with TRBJ2-3; TRBD1 matches 7 bases. V lost 7 bases, J lost 2 bases, and 6 bases stayed unmatched. CDR1 and CDR2 (germline): SEHNR, FQNEAQ (reference sequence). CDR3 size: 14 residues. CDR3 protein: CASTPGTATDTQYF. The CDR3 coding sequence is TGTGCCAGCACCCCCGGGACAGCCACAGATACGCAGTATTTT.

CDR3 coding DNA: TGTGCCAGCAGTGAAGGGAAGGGGGCTGGGGCCAACGTCCTGACTTTC. This encodes CASSEGKGAGANVLTF. The chain is built from TRBV25-1 and TRBJ2-6; a weak D match, TRBD1 (6 bases). Trimming stripped 2 bases from V and 2 bases from J, with 10 bases between. CDR3 length equals 16 residues. Per germline, CDR1 MGHDK and CDR2 SYGVNS.

The chain uses TRBV30 and TRBJ2-1; D ambiguous. This CDR3 contains 13 residues. From germline, CDR1 is GTSNPN and CDR2 SVGIG (reference sequence). The V end lost 0 bases, the J end lost 8 bases, and 11 bases lay between the germline ends. The CDR3 region is CAWSVLRGDEQFF. The CDR3 coding sequence is TGTGCCTGGAGTGTACTACGAGGCGATGAGCAGTTCTTC.